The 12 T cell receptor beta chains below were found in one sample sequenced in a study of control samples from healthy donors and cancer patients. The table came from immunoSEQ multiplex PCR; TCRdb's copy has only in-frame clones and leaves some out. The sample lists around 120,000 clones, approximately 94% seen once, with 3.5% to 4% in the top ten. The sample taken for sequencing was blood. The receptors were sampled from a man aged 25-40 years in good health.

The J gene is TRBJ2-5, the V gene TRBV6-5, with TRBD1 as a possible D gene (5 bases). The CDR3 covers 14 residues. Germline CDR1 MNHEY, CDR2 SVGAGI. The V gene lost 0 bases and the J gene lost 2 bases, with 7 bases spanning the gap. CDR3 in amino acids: CASSYSGQQETQYF. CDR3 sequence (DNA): TGTGCCAGCAGTTACTCGGGGCAGCAAGAGACCCAGTACTTC.

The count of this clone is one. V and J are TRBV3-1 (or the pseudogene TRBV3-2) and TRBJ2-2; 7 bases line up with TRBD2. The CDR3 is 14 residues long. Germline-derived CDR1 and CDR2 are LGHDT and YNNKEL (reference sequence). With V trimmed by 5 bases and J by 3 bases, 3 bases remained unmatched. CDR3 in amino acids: CASSFRGDTGELFF. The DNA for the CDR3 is TGTGCCAGCAGCTTCCGGGGGGACACCGGGGAGCTGTTTTTT.

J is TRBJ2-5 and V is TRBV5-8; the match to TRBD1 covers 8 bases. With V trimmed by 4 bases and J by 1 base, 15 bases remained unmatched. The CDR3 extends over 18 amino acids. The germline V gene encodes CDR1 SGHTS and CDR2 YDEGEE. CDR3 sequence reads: CASSPDPLIQGGQETQYF. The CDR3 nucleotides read TGTGCCAGCAGCCCCGACCCCTTAATACAGGGGGGCCAAGAGACCCAGTACTTC.

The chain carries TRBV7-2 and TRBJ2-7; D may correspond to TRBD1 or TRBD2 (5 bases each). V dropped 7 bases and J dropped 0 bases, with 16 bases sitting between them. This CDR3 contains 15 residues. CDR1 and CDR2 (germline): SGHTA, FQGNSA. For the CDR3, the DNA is TGTGCCAGCACCTCAGGGACGGCTTACTCCTACGAGCAGTACTTC. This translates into CASTSGTAYSYEQYF. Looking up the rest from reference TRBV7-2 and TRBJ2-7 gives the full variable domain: GAGVSQSPSNKVTEKGKDVELRCDPISGHTALYWYRQSLGQGLEFLIYFQGNSAPDKSGLPSDRFSAERTGGSVSTLTIQRTQQEDSAVYLCASTSGTAYSYEQYFGPGTRLTVT.

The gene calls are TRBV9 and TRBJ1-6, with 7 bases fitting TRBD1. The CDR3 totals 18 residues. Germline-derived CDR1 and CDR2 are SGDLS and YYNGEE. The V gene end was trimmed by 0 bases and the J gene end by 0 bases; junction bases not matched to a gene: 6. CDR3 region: CASSVGDSPRSYNSPLHF. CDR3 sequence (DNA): TGTGCCAGCAGCGTAGGGGACAGCCCCCGCTCCTATAATTCACCCCTCCACTTT.

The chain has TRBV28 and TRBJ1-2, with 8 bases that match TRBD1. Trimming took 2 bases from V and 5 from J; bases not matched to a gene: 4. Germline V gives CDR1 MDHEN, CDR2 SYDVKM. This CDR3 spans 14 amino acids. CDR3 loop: CASSLQGAGYGYTF. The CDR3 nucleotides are TGTGCCAGCAGTTTACAGGGGGCGGGGTATGGCTACACCTTC.

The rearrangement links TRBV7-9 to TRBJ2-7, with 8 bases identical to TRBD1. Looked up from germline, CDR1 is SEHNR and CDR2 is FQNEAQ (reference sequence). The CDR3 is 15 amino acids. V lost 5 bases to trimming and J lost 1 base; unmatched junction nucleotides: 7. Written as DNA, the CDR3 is TGTGCCAGCAGCCAAGGACAGGGTAGGTCCTACGAGCAGTACTTC. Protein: CASSQGQGRSYEQYF.

The CDR3 spells CASSLLSMNTEAFF. CDR3 nucleotide sequence: TGTGCCAGCAGTTTATTATCCATGAACACTGAAGCTTTCTTT. This rearrangement joins TRBV28 to TRBJ1-1; no definite D call. V lost 1 base to trimming and J lost 0 bases, with 6 bases between them. The CDR3 has 14 amino acids. CDR1 and CDR2 (germline): MDHEN, SYDVKM.

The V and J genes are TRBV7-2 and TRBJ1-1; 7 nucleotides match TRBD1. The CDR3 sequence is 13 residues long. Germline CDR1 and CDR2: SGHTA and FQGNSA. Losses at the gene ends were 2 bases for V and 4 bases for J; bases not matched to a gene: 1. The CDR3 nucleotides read TGTGCCAGCAGCTTAAGGGGGCTCACTGAAGCTTTCTTT. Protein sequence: CASSLRGLTEAFF.

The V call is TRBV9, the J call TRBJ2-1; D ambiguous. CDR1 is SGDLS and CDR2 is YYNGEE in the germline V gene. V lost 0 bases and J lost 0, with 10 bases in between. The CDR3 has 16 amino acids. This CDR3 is CASSVANGPSYNEQFF. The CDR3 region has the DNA TGTGCCAGCAGCGTAGCCAACGGTCCCTCCTACAATGAGCAGTTCTTC.

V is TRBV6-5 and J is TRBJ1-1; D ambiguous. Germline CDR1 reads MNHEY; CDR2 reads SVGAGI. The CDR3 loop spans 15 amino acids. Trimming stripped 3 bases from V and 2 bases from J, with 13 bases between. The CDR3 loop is CASSYGRSLNTEAFF. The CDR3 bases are TGTGCCAGCAGTTATGGGAGGTCCTTAAACACTGAAGCTTTCTTT.

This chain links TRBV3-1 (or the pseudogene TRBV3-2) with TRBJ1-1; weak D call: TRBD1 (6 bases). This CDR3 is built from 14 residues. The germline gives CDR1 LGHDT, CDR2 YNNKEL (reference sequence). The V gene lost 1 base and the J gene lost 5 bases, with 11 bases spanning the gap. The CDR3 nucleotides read TGTGCCAGCAGCCAAGCCAGGGGTGGGACTGAAGCTTTCTTT. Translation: CASSQARGGTEAFF.